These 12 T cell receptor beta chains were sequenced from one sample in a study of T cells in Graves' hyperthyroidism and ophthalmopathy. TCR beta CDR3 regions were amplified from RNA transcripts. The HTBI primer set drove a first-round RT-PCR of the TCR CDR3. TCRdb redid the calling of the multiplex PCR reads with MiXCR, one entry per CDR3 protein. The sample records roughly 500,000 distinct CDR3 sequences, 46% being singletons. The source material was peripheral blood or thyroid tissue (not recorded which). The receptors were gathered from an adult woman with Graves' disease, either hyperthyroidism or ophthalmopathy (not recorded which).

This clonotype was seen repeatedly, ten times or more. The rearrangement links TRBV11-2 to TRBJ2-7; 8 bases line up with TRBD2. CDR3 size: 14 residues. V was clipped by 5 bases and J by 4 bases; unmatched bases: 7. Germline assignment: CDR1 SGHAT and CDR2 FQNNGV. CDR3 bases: TGTGCCAGCAGCCCGACTAGCGAGGTATACGAGCAGTACTTC. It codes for CASSPTSEVYEQYF.

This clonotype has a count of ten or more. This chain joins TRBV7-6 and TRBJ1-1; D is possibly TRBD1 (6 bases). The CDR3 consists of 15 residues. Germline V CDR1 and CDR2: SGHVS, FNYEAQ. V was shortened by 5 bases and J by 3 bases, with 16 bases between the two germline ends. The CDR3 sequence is CASSDLDRFYTEAFF. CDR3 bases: TGTGCCAGCAGCGACCTGGACAGATTTTACACTGAAGCTTTCTTT.

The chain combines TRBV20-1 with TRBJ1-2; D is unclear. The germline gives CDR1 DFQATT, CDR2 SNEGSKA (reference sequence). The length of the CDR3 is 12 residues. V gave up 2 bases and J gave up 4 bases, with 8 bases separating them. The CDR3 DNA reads TGCAGTGCTAGAACCACAGCCTATGGCTACACCTTC. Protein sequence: CSARTTAYGYTF.

The DNA for the CDR3 is TGTGCCAGCAGCTCAAAGCGGGAGGGAACCATATATTTT. Protein product: CASSSKREGTIYF. The rearrangement links TRBV7-2 to TRBJ1-3, with unresolved D. The CDR3 has 13 residues. V lost 4 bases and J lost 10, with 14 bases in between. Germline V gene lookup returns CDR1 SGHTA and CDR2 FQGNSA.

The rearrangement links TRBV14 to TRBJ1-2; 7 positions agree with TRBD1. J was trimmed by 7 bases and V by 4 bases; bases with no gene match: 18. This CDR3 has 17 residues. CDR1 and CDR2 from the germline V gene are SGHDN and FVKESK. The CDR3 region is CASSRGGTDRLGPGYTF. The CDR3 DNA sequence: TGTGCCAGCAGCCGGGGGGGGACAGACAGGTTAGGACCTGGCTACACCTTC.

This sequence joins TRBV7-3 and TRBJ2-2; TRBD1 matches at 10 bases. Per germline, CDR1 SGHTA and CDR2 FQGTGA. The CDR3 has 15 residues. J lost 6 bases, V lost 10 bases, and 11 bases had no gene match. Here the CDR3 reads CAISFGTGVSGELFF. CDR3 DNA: TGTGCCATCTCTTTCGGGACAGGGGTCTCCGGGGAGCTGTTTTTT.

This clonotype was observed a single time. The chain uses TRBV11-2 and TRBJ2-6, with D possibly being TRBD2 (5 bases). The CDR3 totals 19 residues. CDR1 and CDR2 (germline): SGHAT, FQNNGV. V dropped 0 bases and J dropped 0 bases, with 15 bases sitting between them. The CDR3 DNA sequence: TGTGCCAGCAGCTTAGAAGAGGGAAACACCATCTCTGGGGCCAACGTCCTGACTTTC. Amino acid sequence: CASSLEEGNTISGANVLTF.

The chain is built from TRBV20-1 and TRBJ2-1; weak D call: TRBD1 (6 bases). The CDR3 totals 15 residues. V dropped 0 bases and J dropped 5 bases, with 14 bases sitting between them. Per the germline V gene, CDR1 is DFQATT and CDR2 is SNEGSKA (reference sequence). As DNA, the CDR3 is TGCAGTGCTAGAGATCTAACAGGGAGAAACAATGAGCAGTTCTTC. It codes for CSARDLTGRNNEQFF.

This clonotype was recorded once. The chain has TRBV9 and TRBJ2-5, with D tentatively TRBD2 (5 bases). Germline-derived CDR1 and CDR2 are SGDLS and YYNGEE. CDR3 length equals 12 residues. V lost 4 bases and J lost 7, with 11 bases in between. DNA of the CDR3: TGTGCCAGCAGCATGAGCGGAGGGACCCAGTACTTC. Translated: CASSMSGGTQYF.

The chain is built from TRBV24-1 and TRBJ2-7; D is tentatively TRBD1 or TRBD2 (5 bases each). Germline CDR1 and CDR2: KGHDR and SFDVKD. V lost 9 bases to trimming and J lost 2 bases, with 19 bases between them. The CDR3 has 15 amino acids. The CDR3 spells CATPFTRGQTYEQYF. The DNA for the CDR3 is TGTGCCACCCCCTTCACTAGAGGACAAACCTACGAGCAGTACTTC.

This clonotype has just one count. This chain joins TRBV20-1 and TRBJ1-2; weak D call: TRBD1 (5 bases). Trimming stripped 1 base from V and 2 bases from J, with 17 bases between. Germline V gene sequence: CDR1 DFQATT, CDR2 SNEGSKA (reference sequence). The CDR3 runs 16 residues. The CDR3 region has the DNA TGCAGTGCTAGAGGATCCCCAGGGTGGGCCAACTATGGCTACACCTTC. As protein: CSARGSPGWANYGYTF.

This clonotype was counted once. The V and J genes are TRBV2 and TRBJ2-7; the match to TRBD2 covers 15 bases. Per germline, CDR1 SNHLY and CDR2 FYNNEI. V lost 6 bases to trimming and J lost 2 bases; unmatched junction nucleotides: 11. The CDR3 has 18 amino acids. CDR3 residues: CASSRGLAGGPSTYEQYF. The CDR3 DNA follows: TGTGCCAGCAGCAGAGGACTAGCGGGAGGGCCCTCCACCTACGAGCAGTACTTC. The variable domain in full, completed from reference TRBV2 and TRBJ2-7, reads EPEVTQTPSHQVTQMGQEVILRCVPISNHLYFYWYRQILGQKVEFLVSFYNNEISEKSEIFDDQFSVERPDGSNFTLKIRSTKLEDSAMYFCASSRGLAGGPSTYEQYFGPGTRLTVT.